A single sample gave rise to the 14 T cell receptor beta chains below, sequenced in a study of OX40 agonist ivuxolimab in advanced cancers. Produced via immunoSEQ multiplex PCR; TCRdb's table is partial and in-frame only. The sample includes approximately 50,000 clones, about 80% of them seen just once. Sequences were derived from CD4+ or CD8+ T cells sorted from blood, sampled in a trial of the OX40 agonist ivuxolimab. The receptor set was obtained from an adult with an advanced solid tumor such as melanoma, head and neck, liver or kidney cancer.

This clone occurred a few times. In DNA, the CDR3 is TGTGCCAGCAGAAAAGGGGCCGCCGGGGAGCTGTTTTTT. Translating gives CASRKGAAGELFF. V gene TRBV2 combines with J gene TRBJ2-2; maybe TRBD1 (5 bases). The germline V gene encodes CDR1 SNHLY and CDR2 FYNNEI. The CDR3 has 13 residues. The germline V and J ends were trimmed by 6 bases and 6 bases, with 11 bases remaining between them.

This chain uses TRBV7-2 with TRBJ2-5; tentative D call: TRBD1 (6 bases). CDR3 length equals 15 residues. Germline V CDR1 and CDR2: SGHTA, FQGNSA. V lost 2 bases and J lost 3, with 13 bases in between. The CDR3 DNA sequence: TGTGCCAGCAGCTTAAATGGCAGGGGAAAAGAGACCCAGTACTTC. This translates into CASSLNGRGKETQYF.

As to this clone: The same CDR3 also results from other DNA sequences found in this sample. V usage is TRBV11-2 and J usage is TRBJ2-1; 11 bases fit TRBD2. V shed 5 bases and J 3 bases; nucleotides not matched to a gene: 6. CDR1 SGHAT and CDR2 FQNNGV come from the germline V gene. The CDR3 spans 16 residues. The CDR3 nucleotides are TGTGCCAGCAGCCCTAGACTAGCGGGAATCTACAATGAGCAGTTCTTC. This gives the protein CASSPRLAGIYNEQFF.

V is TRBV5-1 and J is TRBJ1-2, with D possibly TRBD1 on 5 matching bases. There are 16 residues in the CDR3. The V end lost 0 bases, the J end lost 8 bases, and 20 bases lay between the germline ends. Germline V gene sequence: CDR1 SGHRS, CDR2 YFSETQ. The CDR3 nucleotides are TGCGCCAGCAGCTTGGATTTTAGGACACTGGCGTGGGGCTACACCTTC. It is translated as CASSLDFRTLAWGYTF.

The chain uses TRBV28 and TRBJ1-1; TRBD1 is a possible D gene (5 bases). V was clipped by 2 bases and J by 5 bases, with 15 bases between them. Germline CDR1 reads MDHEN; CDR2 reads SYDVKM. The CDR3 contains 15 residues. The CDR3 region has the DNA TGTGCCAGCAGTTTACGGGGCAGGTCGGGGACTGAAGCTTTCTTT. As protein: CASSLRGRSGTEAFF.

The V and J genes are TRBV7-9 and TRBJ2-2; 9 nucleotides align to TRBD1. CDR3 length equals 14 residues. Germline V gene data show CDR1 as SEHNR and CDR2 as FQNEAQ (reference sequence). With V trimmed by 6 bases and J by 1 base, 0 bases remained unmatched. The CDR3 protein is CASRGQGNTGELFF. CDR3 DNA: TGTGCCAGCAGGGGACAGGGGAACACCGGGGAGCTGTTTTTT.

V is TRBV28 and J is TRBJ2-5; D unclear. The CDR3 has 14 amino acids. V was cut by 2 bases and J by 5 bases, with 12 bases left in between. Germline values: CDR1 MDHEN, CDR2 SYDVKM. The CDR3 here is CASSLSQAAETQYF. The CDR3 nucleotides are TGTGCCAGCAGTTTAAGCCAGGCGGCGGAGACCCAGTACTTC.

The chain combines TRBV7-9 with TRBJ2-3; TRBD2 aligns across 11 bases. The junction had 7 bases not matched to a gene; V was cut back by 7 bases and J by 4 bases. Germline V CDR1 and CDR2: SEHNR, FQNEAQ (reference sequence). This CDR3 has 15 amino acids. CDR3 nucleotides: TGTGCCAGCACCCTAGCGGGAGGCCCCGCAGATACGCAGTATTTT. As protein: CASTLAGGPADTQYF.

The CDR3 bases are TGCGCCAGCAGTCTCAGCGGGAGCGTTTACAATGAGCAGTTCTTC. This codes for CASSLSGSVYNEQFF. V is TRBV5-1 and J is TRBJ2-1, with 8 bases fitting TRBD2. This CDR3 has 15 amino acids. CDR1 and CDR2 (germline): SGHRS, YFSETQ. The ends lost 5 bases at V and 4 bases at J; junction bases unmatched: 8.

This CDR3 reads CSAKTVFNYGYTF. For the CDR3, the DNA is TGCAGCGCTAAGACAGTGTTTAACTATGGCTACACCTTC. This rearrangement joins TRBV29-1 to TRBJ1-2, with D perhaps matching TRBD1 (5 bases). CDR1 SQVTM and CDR2 ANQGSEA come from the germline V gene. V lost 7 bases and J lost 1, with 13 bases in between. The CDR3 covers 13 residues.

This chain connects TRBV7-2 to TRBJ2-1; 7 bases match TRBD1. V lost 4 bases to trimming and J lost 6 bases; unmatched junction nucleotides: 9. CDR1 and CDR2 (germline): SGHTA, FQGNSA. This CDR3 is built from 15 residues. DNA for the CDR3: TGTGCCAGCAGCTCAAGACAGGGAAGGGCCAATGAGCAGTTCTTC. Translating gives CASSSRQGRANEQFF.

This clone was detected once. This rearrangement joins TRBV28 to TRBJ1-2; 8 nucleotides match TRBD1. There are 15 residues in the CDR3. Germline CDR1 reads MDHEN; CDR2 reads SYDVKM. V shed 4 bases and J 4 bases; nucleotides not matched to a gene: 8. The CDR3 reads CASSSLGQGPYGYTF. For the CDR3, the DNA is TGTGCCAGCAGTTCCCTAGGACAGGGCCCCTATGGCTACACCTTC.

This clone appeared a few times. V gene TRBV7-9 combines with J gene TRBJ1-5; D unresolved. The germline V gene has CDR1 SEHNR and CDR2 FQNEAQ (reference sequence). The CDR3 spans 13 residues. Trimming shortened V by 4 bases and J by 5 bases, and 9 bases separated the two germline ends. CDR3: CASSSSRYQPQHF. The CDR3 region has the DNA TGTGCCAGCAGCTCCAGCCGGTATCAGCCCCAGCATTTT.

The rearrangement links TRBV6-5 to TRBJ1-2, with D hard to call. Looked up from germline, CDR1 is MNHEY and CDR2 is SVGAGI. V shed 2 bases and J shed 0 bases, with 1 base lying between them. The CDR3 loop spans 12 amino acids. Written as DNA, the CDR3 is TGTGCCAGCAGTTACGCTAACTATGGCTACACCTTC. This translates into CASSYANYGYTF.